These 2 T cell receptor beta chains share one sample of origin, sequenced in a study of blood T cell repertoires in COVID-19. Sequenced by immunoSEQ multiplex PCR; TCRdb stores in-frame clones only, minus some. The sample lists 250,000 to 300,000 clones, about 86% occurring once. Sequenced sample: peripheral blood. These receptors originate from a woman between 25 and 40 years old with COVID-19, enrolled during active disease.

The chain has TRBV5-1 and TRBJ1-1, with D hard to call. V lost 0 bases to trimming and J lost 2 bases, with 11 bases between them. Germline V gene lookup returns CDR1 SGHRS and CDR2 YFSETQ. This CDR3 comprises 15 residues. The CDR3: CASSLDNVINTEAFF. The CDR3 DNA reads TGCGCCAGCAGCTTGGACAACGTGATAAACACTGAAGCTTTCTTT.

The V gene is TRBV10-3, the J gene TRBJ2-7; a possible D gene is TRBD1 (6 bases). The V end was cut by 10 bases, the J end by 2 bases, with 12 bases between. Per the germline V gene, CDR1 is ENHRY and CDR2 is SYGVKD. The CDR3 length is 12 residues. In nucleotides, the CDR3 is TGTGCCACTAGGACAGAACCCTACGAGCAGTACTTC. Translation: CATRTEPYEQYF.